This paragraph covers one TCR beta chain sequence. The antigen is not known. This sample is part of a study of T cells in Graves' hyperthyroidism and ophthalmopathy. Points from the study as a whole: Most clonotypes expanded in thyroid above 0.001 were likewise present in blood.

Amplification targeted TCR beta CDR3 regions from RNA transcripts. Carried out on the TCR CDR3, a first-round RT-PCR used the HTBI primer set. TCRdb ran MiXCR on the multiplex PCR reads and lists one entry per CDR3 protein. The table has about 570,000 distinct CDR3 sequences, more than 45% seen once; the top ten hold around 17%. Sample: peripheral blood or thyroid tissue (not recorded which). The source of this sequence is an adult woman with Graves' disease, either hyperthyroidism or ophthalmopathy (not recorded which).

CDR3 region: CAISGTSYVETQYF. As DNA, the CDR3 is TGTGCCATCAGTGGAACTAGTTATGTAGAGACCCAGTACTTC. The chain combines TRBV10-3 with TRBJ2-5, with D maybe TRBD2 (5 bases). With 4 bases removed from V and 4 bases from J, the gap between germline ends came to 13 bases. The CDR3 sequence is 14 residues long. Germline V gene sequence: CDR1 ENHRY, CDR2 SYGVKD.